This T cell receptor (beta chain) derives from a study of OX40 agonist ivuxolimab in advanced cancers. Profiled with immunoSEQ multiplex PCR; TCRdb holds only in-frame clones, not every one. Of around 34,000 clones listed, about nine tenths are singletons. This TCR was sampled from an adult with an advanced solid tumor such as melanoma, head and neck, liver or kidney cancer. The sample in question was CD4+ or CD8+ T cells sorted from blood, obtained in a trial of the OX40 agonist ivuxolimab.

CDR3 loop: CASSIISSGGGADTQYF. The CDR3 DNA reads as TGTGCCAGTAGTATCATCTCGAGCGGGGGTGGGGCAGATACGCAGTATTTT. V gene TRBV19 combines with J gene TRBJ2-3; 8 bases match TRBD2. Germline V CDR1 and CDR2: LNHDA, SQIVND (reference sequence). CDR3 length: 17 amino acids. Trimming removed 3 bases from V and 4 bases from J; junction bases left unmatched: 12.